The sequence of this T cell receptor beta chain was determined in a study of blood T cell repertoires in COVID-19. As for this clone: One end of the junction varies from germline; a read error may be responsible.

The CDR3 sequence is 14 residues long. CDR1 and CDR2 (germline): MNHEY, SVGEGT. Method: immunoSEQ multiplex PCR; TCRdb's copy keeps in-frame clones and lacks some. The sample consists of 400,000 to 500,000 clones, nearly 90% of them appearing once. This TCR derives from a woman younger than 30 who had been exposed to COVID-19. The chain is built from TRBV6-2 or TRBV6-3 and TRBJ2-1; D not resolved. The source material was PBMCs or T cells enriched from blood (not recorded which). For the CDR3, the DNA is TGTGCCAGCAGTTACGAAACTTCCTCCAATGAGCAGTTCTTC. Its translation: CASSYETSSNEQFF.